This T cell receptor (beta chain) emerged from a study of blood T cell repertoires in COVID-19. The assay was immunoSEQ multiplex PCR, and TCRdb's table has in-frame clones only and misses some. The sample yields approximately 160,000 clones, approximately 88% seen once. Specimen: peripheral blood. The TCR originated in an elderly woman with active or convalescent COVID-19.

The CDR3 nucleotides read TGTGCCAGCAGTTTATATGAGGGCCCCTCCTACAATGAGCAGTTCTTC. Translation gives CASSLYEGPSYNEQFF. The genes are TRBV27 and TRBJ2-1; tentative D call: TRBD2 (5 bases). Germline lookup yields CDR1 MNHEY and CDR2 SMNVEV (reference sequence). The germline V and J ends were trimmed by 1 base and 0 bases, with 10 bases remaining between them. This CDR3 region has 16 residues.